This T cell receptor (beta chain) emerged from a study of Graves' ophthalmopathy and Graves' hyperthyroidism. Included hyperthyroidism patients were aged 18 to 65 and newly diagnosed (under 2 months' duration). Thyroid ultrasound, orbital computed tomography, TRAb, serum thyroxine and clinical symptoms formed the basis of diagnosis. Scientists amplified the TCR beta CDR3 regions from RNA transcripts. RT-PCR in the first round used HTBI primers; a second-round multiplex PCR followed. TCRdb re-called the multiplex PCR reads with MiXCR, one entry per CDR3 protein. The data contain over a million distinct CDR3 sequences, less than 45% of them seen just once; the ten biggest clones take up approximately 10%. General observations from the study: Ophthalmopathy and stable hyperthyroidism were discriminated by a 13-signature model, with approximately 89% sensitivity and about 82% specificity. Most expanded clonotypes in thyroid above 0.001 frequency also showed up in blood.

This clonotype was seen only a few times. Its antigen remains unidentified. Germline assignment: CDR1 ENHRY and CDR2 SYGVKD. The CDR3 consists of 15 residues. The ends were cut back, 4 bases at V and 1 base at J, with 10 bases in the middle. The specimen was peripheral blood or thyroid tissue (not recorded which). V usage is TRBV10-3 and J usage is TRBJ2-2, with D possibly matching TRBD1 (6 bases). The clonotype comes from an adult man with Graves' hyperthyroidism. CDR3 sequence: CAISGDTLNTGELFF. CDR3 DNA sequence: TGTGCCATCAGTGGGGACACCTTGAACACCGGGGAGCTGTTTTTT.